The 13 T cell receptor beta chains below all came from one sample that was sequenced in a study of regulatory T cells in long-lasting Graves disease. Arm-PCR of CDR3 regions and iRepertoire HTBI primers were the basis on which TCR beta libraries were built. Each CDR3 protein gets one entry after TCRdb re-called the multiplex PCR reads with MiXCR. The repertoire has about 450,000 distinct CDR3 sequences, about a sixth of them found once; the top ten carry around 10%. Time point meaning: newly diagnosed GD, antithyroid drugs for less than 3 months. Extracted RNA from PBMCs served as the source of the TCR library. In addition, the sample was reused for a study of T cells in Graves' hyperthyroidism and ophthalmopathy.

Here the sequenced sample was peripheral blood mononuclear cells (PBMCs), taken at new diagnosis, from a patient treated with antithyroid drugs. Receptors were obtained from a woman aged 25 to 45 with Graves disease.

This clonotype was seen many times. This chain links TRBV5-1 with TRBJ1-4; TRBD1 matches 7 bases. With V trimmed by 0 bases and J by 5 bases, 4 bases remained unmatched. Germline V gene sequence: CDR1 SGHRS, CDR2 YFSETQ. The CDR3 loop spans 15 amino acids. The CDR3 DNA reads TGCGCCAGCAGCTTGGCCGGGACAGAAAATGAAAAACTGTTTTTT. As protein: CASSLAGTENEKLFF.

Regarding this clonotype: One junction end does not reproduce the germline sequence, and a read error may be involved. CDR3 DNA sequence: TGTGCCAGCAGCCCGCCGGGAGATGCGCAGTATTTT. This gives the protein CASSPPGDAQYF. The chain has TRBV14 and TRBJ2-3; D is possibly TRBD2 (6 bases). The germline V gene encodes CDR1 SGHDN and CDR2 FVKESK. The CDR3 totals 12 residues.

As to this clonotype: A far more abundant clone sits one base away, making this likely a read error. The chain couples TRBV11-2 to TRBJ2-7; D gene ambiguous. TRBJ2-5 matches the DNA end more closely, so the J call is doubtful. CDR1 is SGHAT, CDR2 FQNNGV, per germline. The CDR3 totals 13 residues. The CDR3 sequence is CASSVEVGETQYF. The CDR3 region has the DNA TGTGCCAGCAGCGTAGAGGTGGGAGAGACCCAGTACTTC.

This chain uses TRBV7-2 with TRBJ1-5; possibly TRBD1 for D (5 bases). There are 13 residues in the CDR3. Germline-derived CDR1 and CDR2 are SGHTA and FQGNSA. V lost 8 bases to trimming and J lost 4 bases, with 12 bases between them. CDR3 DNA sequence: TGTGCCAGCGGACACGGGGAAAATCAGCCCCAGCATTTT. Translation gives CASGHGENQPQHF.

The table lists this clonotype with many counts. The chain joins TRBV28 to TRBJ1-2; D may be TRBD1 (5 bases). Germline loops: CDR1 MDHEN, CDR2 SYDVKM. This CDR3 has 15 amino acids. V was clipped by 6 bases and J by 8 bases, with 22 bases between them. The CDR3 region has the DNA TGTGCCAGCAGATTCGGGGACCGCAATTATGGAGGCTACACCTTC. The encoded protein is CASRFGDRNYGGYTF.

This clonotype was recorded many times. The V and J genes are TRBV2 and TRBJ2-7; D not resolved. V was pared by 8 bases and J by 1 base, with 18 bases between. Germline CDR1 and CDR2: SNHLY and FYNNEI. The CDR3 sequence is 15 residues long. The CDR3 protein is CASGLSSFLSYEQYF. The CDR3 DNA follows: TGTGCCAGCGGTCTAAGCTCCTTCCTTTCCTACGAGCAGTACTTC.

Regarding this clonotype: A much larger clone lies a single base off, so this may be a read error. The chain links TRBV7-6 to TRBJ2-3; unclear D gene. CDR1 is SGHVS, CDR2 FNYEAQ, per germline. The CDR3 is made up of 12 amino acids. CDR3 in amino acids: CASSLGVDTLYF. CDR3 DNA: TGTGCCAGCAGCTTGGGTGTAGATACGCTGTATTTT.

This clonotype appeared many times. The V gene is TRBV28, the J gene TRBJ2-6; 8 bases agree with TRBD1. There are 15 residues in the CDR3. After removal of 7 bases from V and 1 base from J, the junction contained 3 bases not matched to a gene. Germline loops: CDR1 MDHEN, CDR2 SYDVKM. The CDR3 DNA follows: TGTGCCAGCAAACAGGGGGTTTCTGGGGCCAACGTCCTGACTTTC. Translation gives CASKQGVSGANVLTF. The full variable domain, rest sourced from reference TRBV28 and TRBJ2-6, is DVKVTQSSRYLVKRTGEKVFLECVQDMDHENMFWYRQDPGLGLRLIYFSYDVKMKEKGDIPEGYSVSREKKERFSLILESASTNQTSMYLCASKQGVSGANVLTFGAGSRLTVL.

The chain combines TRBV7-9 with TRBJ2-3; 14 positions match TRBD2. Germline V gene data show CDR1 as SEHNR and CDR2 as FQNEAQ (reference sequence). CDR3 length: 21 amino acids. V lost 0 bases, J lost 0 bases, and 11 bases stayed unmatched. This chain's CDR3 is CASSLAWDGTSGSGSTDTQYF. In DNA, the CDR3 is TGTGCCAGCAGCTTAGCTTGGGACGGGACTAGCGGGAGTGGGAGCACAGATACGCAGTATTTT.

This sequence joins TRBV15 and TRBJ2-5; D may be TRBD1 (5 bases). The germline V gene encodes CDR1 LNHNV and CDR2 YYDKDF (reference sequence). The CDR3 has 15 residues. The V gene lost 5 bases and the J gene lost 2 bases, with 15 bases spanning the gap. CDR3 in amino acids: CATSPAEDKQETQYF. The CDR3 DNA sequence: TGTGCCACCAGCCCAGCCGAGGACAAACAAGAGACCCAGTACTTC.

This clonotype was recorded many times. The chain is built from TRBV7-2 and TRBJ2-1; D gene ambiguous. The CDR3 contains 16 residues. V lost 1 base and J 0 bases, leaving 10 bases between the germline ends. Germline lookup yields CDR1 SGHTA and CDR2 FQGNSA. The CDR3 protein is CASSLVSWSSYNEQFF. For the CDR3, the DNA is TGTGCCAGCAGCTTAGTATCCTGGAGCTCCTACAATGAGCAGTTCTTC.

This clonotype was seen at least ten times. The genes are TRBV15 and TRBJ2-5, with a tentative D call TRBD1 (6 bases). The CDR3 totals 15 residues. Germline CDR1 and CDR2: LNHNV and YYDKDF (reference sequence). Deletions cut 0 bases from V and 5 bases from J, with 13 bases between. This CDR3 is CATSREQGRTETQYF. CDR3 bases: TGTGCCACCAGCAGAGAACAGGGACGAACTGAGACCCAGTACTTC.

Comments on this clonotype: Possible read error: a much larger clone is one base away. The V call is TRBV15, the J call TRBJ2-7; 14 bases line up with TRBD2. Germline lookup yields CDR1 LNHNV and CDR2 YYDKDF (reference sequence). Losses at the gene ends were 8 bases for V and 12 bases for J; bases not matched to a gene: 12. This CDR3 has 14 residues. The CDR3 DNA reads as TGTGCCACCCGAGGGACTAGCGGGAGTTTGAAGCGGTACTTC. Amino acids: CATRGTSGSLKRYF.